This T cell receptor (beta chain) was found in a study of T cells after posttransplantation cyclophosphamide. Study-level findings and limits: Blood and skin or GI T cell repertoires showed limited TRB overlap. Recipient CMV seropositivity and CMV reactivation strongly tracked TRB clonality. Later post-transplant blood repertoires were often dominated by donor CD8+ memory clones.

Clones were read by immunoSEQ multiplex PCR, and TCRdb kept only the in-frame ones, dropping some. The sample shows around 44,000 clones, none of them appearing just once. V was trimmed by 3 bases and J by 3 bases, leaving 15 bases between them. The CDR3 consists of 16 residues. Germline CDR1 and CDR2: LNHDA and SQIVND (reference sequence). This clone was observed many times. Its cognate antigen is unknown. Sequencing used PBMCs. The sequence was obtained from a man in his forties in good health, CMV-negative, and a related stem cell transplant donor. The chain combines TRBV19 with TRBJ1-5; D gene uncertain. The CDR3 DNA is TGTGCCAGTAGTATTCAACAGAAACTTTCCAATCAGCCCCAGCATTTT. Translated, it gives CASSIQQKLSNQPQHF. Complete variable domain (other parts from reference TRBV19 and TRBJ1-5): DGGITQSPKYLFRKEGQNVTLSCEQNLNHDAMYWYRQDPGQGLRLIYYSQIVNDFQKGDIAEGYSVSREKKESFPLTVTSAQKNPTAFYLCASSIQQKLSNQPQHFGDGTRLSIL.